The T cell receptor beta chain under discussion was sequenced for a study of cytomegalovirus exposure and HLA in healthy donors. Study-level background: Out of approximately 170 million T cells, an earlier analysis found some 110 million unique TCR beta sequences in total. The study's findings and limits: High sensitivity and specificity were reportedly achieved when the classifier diagnosed cytomegalovirus status.

Vbeta (60) and Jbeta (13) primers were used in the PCR. Using immunoSEQ multiplex PCR, the repertoire was profiled, and TCRdb retains in-frame clones only, with some absent. The repertoire holds 98,000 or so clones, with less than 80% as singletons. Healthy bone marrow donors supplied every sample. Worth noting for this clone: The antigen remains unidentified.

The sequence was obtained from a middle-aged man in good health and CMV-seronegative. Sequenced sample: PBMCs.

In DNA form, the CDR3 reads TGTGCCAGCAGTACTAGCGGAACAGATACGCAGTATTTT. This sequence encodes CASSTSGTDTQYF. The rearrangement uses TRBV6-5 and TRBJ2-3; 8 bases line up with TRBD2. The CDR3 totals 13 residues. Germline CDR1 reads MNHEY; CDR2 reads SVGAGI. The V gene end was trimmed by 5 bases and the J gene end by 3 bases; junction bases not matched to a gene: 1.